What follows are 9 T cell receptor beta chains derived from one specimen sequenced in a study of blood T cell repertoires in COVID-19. Repertoires were generated with immunoSEQ multiplex PCR, while TCRdb's copy carries only in-frame clones and drops some. The sample lists roughly 520,000 clones, around 87% occurring once. The source material was PBMCs or T cells enriched from blood (not recorded which). These receptor sequences come from a middle-aged woman who had recovered from COVID-19.

This chain joins TRBV5-1 and TRBJ2-7, with D unresolved. Germline CDR1 SGHRS, CDR2 YFSETQ. The CDR3 is 14 amino acids. V was pared by 0 bases and J by 0 bases, with 7 bases between. CDR3 nucleotides: TGCGCCAGCAGCTTGGACTCCCTCTCCTACGAGCAGTACTTC. Translation: CASSLDSLSYEQYF.

V and J are TRBV6-6 and TRBJ2-5; 10 nucleotides align to TRBD2. Losses at the gene ends were 6 bases for V and 5 bases for J; bases not matched to a gene: 9. The CDR3 sequence is 15 residues long. Germline values: CDR1 MNHNY, CDR2 SVGAGI (reference sequence). The CDR3 reads CASRPAGGPMETQYF. CDR3 DNA: TGTGCCAGCAGACCAGCGGGAGGGCCTATGGAGACCCAGTACTTC.

V is TRBV15 and J is TRBJ1-6, with 10 bases that match TRBD1. The V gene's germline CDR1 is LNHNV and CDR2 YYDKDF (reference sequence). The CDR3 sequence is 14 residues long. V lost 3 bases and J lost 8; bases outside the gene matches: 1. This CDR3 is CATSRGTGDSPLHF. The CDR3 DNA is TGTGCCACCAGCAGGGGGACAGGGGATTCACCCCTCCACTTT.

The chain carries TRBV27 and TRBJ1-2; 9 nucleotides match TRBD1. After removal of 4 bases from V and 4 bases from J, the junction contained 7 bases not matched to a gene. CDR1 is MNHEY and CDR2 is SMNVEV in the germline V gene (reference sequence). The CDR3 has 15 residues. CDR3: CASSYGDRVGYGYTF. The DNA for the CDR3 is TGTGCCAGCAGTTACGGGGACAGGGTGGGCTATGGCTACACCTTC.

The chain has TRBV5-5 and TRBJ1-5, with D unresolved. CDR3 size: 19 residues. V was pared by 1 base and J by 0 bases, with 20 bases between. Germline CDR1 and CDR2: SGHKS and YYEKEE (reference sequence). DNA of the CDR3: TGTGCCAGCAGCTTGAAGATTTTTGCGTCGGTTAATAGCAATCAGCCCCAGCATTTT. Protein sequence: CASSLKIFASVNSNQPQHF.

The V and J genes are TRBV20-1 and TRBJ2-7, with 10 bases fitting TRBD1. The CDR3 sequence is 14 residues long. Germline V gene lookup returns CDR1 DFQATT and CDR2 SNEGSKA (reference sequence). Trimming removed 3 bases from V and 2 bases from J; junction bases left unmatched: 4. CDR3 coding DNA: TGCAGTGCTAGTTCCGGGACAGGGGCCTACGAGCAGTACTTC. Amino acids: CSASSGTGAYEQYF.

V is TRBV4-3 and J is TRBJ2-2, with D possibly TRBD2 on 5 matching bases. CDR3 size: 16 residues. Germline V gene lookup returns CDR1 LGHNA and CDR2 YSLEER. V was trimmed by 3 bases and J by 6 bases, leaving 17 bases between them. The chain's CDR3 is CASSQRAPPGAGELFF. The CDR3 coding sequence is TGCGCCAGCAGCCAGAGGGCCCCCCCCGGCGCCGGGGAGCTGTTTTTT.

The chain is built from TRBV7-9 and TRBJ2-5; 9 positions match TRBD2. CDR3 length equals 17 residues. The germline CDR1 and CDR2 sequences are SEHNR and FQNEAQ (reference sequence). Trimming cost V 2 bases and J 2 bases; bases outside gene matches: 9. CDR3 residues: CASSLSRLAAVQETQYF. Here the CDR3 DNA reads TGTGCCAGCAGCTTATCCCGACTAGCGGCCGTTCAAGAGACCCAGTACTTC.

V gene TRBV4-1 combines with J gene TRBJ2-7; a possible D gene is TRBD1 (6 bases). The CDR3 runs to 14 residues. Deletions cut 4 bases from V and 10 bases from J, with 20 bases between. The germline gives CDR1 MGHRA, CDR2 YSYEKL. The CDR3 is CASSPSGRGRRQYF. For the CDR3, the DNA is TGCGCCAGCAGCCCATCTGGCAGGGGTCGACGTCAGTACTTC.